This entry lists 15 T cell receptor beta chains sequenced from one sample in a study of CD8 T cells in ankylosing spondylitis. A single record per CDR3 protein comes from TCRdb applying MiXCR to the 5' RACE reads. Here the sample spans around 120,000 distinct CDR3 sequences, approximately 13% being singletons. The sequencing sample was made of blood, either unsorted or a sorted T cell fraction (not recorded which). These receptors all stem from a female donor with ankylosing spondylitis or in good health (not recorded which).

The chain recombines TRBV20-1 with TRBJ1-6, with TRBD1 identical over 11 bases. Trimming took 1 base from V and 10 from J; bases not matched to a gene: 12. Germline CDR1 DFQATT, CDR2 SNEGSKA (reference sequence). The CDR3 runs to 17 residues. Here the CDR3 reads CSARGNIGQGASSPLHF. In nucleotides, the CDR3 is TGCAGTGCTAGAGGTAACATCGGACAGGGGGCTTCCTCACCCCTCCACTTT.

This clonotype appeared a few times. The DNA for the CDR3 is TGTGCCAGCAGCTCGGGCCCGCTCCTAAACACTGAAGCTTTCTTT. Encoded protein: CASSSGPLLNTEAFF. The V call is TRBV7-3, the J call TRBJ1-1; no reliable D call. The CDR3 contains 15 residues. From germline, CDR1 is SGHTA and CDR2 FQGTGA. V shed 4 bases and J shed 2 bases, with 14 bases lying between them.

This clonotype showed up just a few times. The gene calls are TRBV13 and TRBJ2-7, with 11 bases matching TRBD2. Germline values: CDR1 PRHDT, CDR2 FYEKMQ (reference sequence). V shed 5 bases and J 3 bases; nucleotides not matched to a gene: 6. This CDR3 is built from 15 residues. The CDR3 spells CASSISGGASYEQYF. CDR3 nucleotide sequence: TGTGCCAGCAGCATTAGCGGGGGGGCCAGCTACGAGCAGTACTTC.

This clonotype was recorded at least ten times. This chain connects TRBV20-1 to TRBJ2-2; D may be TRBD2 (5 bases). CDR3 length equals 13 residues. V lost 0 bases and J lost 6, with 8 bases in between. In germline, CDR1 is DFQATT, CDR2 SNEGSKA (reference sequence). CDR3 sequence reads: CSARDWGAGELFF. The DNA for the CDR3 is TGCAGTGCTAGAGACTGGGGAGCCGGGGAGCTGTTTTTT.

Comment on this clonotype: A much larger clone is a single base away; this may be a read error. This chain joins TRBV4-2 and TRBJ1-2; D gene uncertain. The length of the CDR3 is 18 residues. Germline V gene sequence: CDR1 LGHNA, CDR2 YNFKEQ. V lost 0 bases to trimming and J lost 0 bases, with 17 bases between them. CDR3 region: CASSQDEGLALANYGYTF. The CDR3, as DNA: TGTGCCAGCAGCCAAGACGAGGGTTTGGCACTAGCTAACTATGGCTACACCTTC.

This clonotype occurred a few times. The rearrangement links TRBV10-3 to TRBJ1-5, with 7 bases matching TRBD1. This CDR3 is 13 amino acids long. The J segment lost 9 bases and the V segment lost 4 bases, leaving 6 bases of the junction unmatched. The germline V gene encodes CDR1 ENHRY and CDR2 SYGVKD. Written as DNA, the CDR3 is TGTGCCATCAGTGTCGACAGGGACCGGCCCCAGCATTTT. It translates to CAISVDRDRPQHF.

Turning to this clonotype: This clone may be a read error of a much larger clone one base away. The chain links TRBV25-1 to TRBJ2-7; no clear D. Germline values: CDR1 MGHDK, CDR2 SYGVNS. CDR3 size: 10 residues. Trimming took off 4 bases at V and 8 bases at J, with 6 bases between the two ends. CDR3 DNA sequence: TGTGCCAGCAGTGGAGTCAAGCAGTACTTC. Its protein product is CASSGVKQYF.

This clonotype was detected ten times or more. This chain connects TRBV12-3 or TRBV12-4 to TRBJ2-5; 8 bases match TRBD2. The CDR3 has 13 residues. V lost 6 bases, J lost 5 bases, and 5 bases stayed unmatched. CDR3 loop: CASSPGGGETQYF. The CDR3 DNA sequence: TGTGCCAGCAGCCCGGGGGGGGGCGAGACCCAGTACTTC.

The chain has TRBV11-2 and TRBJ2-1; 10 bases match TRBD2. Losses at the gene ends were 1 base for V and 2 bases for J; bases not matched to a gene: 5. CDR1 SGHAT and CDR2 FQNNGV come from the germline V gene. This CDR3 spans 17 amino acids. As DNA, the CDR3 is TGTGCCAGCAGCTTAGTGGTACTAGCGGGACCCTACAATGAGCAGTTCTTC. Translated, it gives CASSLVVLAGPYNEQFF.

This clonotype was picked up many times. One junction end disagrees with the germline gene, perhaps due to a read error. The rearrangement joins TRBV6-5 to TRBJ2-7; TRBD1 is a possible D gene (6 bases). The CDR3 sequence is 15 residues long. In germline, CDR1 is MNHEY, CDR2 SVGAGI. CDR3 in amino acids: CASSDSGTLSYEQYF. DNA for the CDR3: TGTGCCAGCAGTGACTCCGGGACACTCTCCTACGAGCAGTACTTC.

This clonotype was detected many times. The genes are TRBV5-1 and TRBJ2-7, with TRBD2 identical over 7 bases. This CDR3 spans 15 amino acids. Germline V lookup: CDR1 SGHRS, CDR2 YFSETQ. The trim removed 4 bases at V and 2 bases at J, leaving 9 bases unmatched. CDR3 DNA sequence: TGCGCCAGCAGCCCTTTAGCGGGTGGACCCTACGAGCAGTACTTC. Translated: CASSPLAGGPYEQYF.

This clonotype was seen only a few times. This sequence joins TRBV12-3 or TRBV12-4 and TRBJ2-5; possibly TRBD2 for D (7 bases). V was cut by 3 bases and J by 5 bases, with 16 bases left in between. This CDR3 region has 15 residues. CDR3 DNA sequence: TGTGCCAGCAGTTTTTTGTGGGGGGGCGAGGAGACCCAGTACTTC. This encodes CASSFLWGGEETQYF.

This clonotype was recorded a few times. The CDR3 spells CASSQDVIAGTYNEQFF. The CDR3 DNA sequence: TGTGCCAGCAGCCAAGATGTAATAGCGGGGACCTACAATGAGCAGTTCTTC. The V and J genes are TRBV4-2 and TRBJ2-1; 8 bases agree with TRBD2. From germline, CDR1 is LGHNA and CDR2 YNFKEQ. The CDR3 runs to 17 residues. J lost 2 bases, V lost 0 bases, and 6 bases had no gene match.

Notes on this clonotype: A much bigger clone sits one base away, suggesting this may be a read error. The chain uses TRBV6-5 and TRBJ2-7; no clear D gene. Germline assignment: CDR1 MNHEY and CDR2 SVGAGI. This CDR3 region has 16 residues. The ends were cut back, 1 base at V and 2 bases at J, with 15 bases in the middle. The CDR3 bases are TGTGCCAGCAGTTACTTTCTTCATAGGGCGACCTACGAGCAGTACTTC. Its translation: CASSYFLHRATYEQYF.

Concerning this clonotype itself: A much larger clone lies a single base off, so this may be a read error. The CDR3 nucleotides read TGCAGTGCTAGCCTAGCGGTGGGAGGCAGTGAGCAGTTCTTC. Its translation: CSASLAVGGSEQFF. The chain is built from TRBV20-1 and TRBJ2-1; 7 positions agree with TRBD2. The trim removed 3 bases at V and 9 bases at J, leaving 11 bases unmatched. Germline assignment: CDR1 DFQATT and CDR2 SNEGSKA (reference sequence). The CDR3 length is 14 residues.